Listed below are T cell receptor beta chains from one sample, sequenced in a study of blood T cells in healthy people across ages. Each CDR3 protein is one row after TCRdb ran MiXCR on the 5' RACE reads. This sample has 1.5 million to 2 million distinct CDR3 sequences; about 30% occur once, and the top ten carry less than 9.5%. What was sequenced was blood. The receptor source for this set is a woman under 40 in good health. Both conserved end residues are part of each CDR3. D genes are given only for firm matches.

v_gene | d_gene | len | CDR3aa
TRBV20-1 | TRBD2 | 15 | CSARTSGGSKNEQFF
TRBV20-1 | TRBD1 | 12 | CSARTGNTEAFF
TRBV9 | TRBD1 | 14 | CASSVEGDRDEQYF
TRBV5-1 | TRBD2 | 15 | CASGLGLAGGYEQFF
TRBV9 | NA | 14 | CASSVNPWDTEAFF
TRBV20-1 | NA | 10 | CSTWREKLFF
TRBV2 | NA | 12 | CASSAYRVEQYF
TRBV5-4 | NA | 16 | CASSRAGAVRRDTQYF
TRBV10-2 | NA | 13 | CASSVFGDNEQFF
TRBV3-1 | NA | 14 | CASSPRDGYYEQYF
TRBV10-3 | NA | 13 | CAISETQRDEQYF
TRBV10-3 | NA | 15 | CAISDPGNIGQEAFF
TRBV10-3 | NA | 14 | CAISDGLTTDTQYF
TRBV20-1 | TRBD2 | 15 | CSAALAGVAKNIQYF